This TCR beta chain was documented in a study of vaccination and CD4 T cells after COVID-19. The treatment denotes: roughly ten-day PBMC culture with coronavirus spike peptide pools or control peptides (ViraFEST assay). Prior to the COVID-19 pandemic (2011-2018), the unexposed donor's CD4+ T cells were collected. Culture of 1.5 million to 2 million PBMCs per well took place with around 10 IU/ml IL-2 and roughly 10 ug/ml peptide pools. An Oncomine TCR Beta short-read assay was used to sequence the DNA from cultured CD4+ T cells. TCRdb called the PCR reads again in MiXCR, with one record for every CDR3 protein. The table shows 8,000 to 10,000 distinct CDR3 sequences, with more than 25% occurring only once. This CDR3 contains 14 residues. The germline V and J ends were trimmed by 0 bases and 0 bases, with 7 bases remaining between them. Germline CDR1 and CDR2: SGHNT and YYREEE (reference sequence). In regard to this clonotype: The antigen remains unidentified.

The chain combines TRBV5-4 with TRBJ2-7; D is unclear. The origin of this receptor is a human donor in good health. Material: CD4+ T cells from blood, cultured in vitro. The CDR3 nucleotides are TGTGCCAGCAGCTTGGGGGGAAGCTCCTACGAGCAGTACTTC. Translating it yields CASSLGGSSYEQYF.